This entry is about one T cell receptor beta chain. Its specificity is not known. Germline V CDR1 and CDR2: ENHRY, SYGVKD. The CDR3 runs to 14 residues. Trimming took 8 bases from V and 2 from J, leaving 14 bases between them. The record originates from a study of OX40 agonist ivuxolimab in advanced cancers. Clones were sequenced by immunoSEQ multiplex PCR, and TCRdb holds only the in-frame ones, with some missing. The sample lists some 72,000 clones, roughly 92% occurring once. General study results and limits: Among some nonresponders, normalized T-cell clonal expansion was also low. In CD8+ T cells, expanded clones were on average more numerous than in CD4+.

The chain uses TRBV10-3 and TRBJ2-3; D remains ambiguous. The starting material was CD4+ or CD8+ T cells sorted from blood, obtained in a trial of the OX40 agonist ivuxolimab. The sequence derives from an adult with an advanced solid tumor such as melanoma, head and neck, liver or kidney cancer. CDR3 in DNA: TGTGCCATCGGCGGTTTGGCGGACACAGATACGCAGTATTTT. It yields the protein CAIGGLADTDTQYF.